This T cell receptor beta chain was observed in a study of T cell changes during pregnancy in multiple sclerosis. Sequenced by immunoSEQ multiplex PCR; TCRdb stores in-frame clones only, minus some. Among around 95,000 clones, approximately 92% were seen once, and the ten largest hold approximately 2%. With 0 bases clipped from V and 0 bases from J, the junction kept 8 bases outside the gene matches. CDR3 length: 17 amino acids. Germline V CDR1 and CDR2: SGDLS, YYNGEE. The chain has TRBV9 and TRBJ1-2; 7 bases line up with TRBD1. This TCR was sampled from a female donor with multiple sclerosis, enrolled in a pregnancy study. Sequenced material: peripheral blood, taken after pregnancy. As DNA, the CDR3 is TGTGCCAGCAGCGTAGATGGAGGGGGCTCGGCTAACTATGGCTACACCTTC. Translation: CASSVDGGGSANYGYTF.